This TCR beta chain originates from a study of Siglec-9 on CD8 T cells in melanoma. Study observations and caveats: In melanoma tumors, a Siglec-9-marked effector memory CD8+ subset reportedly appeared to accumulate.

V lost 7 bases and J 1 base, leaving 13 bases between the germline ends. The CDR3 consists of 14 residues. Germline CDR1 reads WSHSY; CDR2 reads SAAADI. Libraries were prepared by immunoSEQ multiplex PCR; TCRdb keeps only in-frame clonotypes and omits some of them. Of about 33,000 clones detected, 65% to 85% appear once; the ten largest clones hold more than 1.5%. This clone was observed a few times. Its antigen is undetermined. Input material: Siglec-9- CD8+ T cells sorted from blood. The receptor was derived from a human donor in good health. This rearrangement joins TRBV10-2 to TRBJ1-1; D gene ambiguous. Written as DNA, the CDR3 is TGCGCCAGCAAGGAGCCTAAGGGGAACACTGAAGCTTTCTTT. The encoded protein is CASKEPKGNTEAFF.